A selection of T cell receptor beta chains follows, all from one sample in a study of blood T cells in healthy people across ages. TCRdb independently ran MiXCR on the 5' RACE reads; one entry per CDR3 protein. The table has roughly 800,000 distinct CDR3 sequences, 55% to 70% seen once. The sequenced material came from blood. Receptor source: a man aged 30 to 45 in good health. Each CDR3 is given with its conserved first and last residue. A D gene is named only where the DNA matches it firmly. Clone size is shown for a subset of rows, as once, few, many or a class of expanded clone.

CDR3nt: TGTGCCAGCAGCTCGTCACAGGGTACTGAAGCTTTCTTT; CDR3aa: CASSSSQGTEAFF; v_gene: TRBV7-2; abundance: NA; d_gene: NA; j_gene: TRBJ1-1
CDR3nt: TGTGCCAGCACGTCCGAACCAGTAGTTCCAGGGATAACCTACGAGCAGTACTTC; CDR3aa: CASTSEPVVPGITYEQYF; v_gene: TRBV6-2/TRBV6-3; abundance: NA; d_gene: NA; j_gene: TRBJ2-7
CDR3nt: TGCAGCGTTGGGGAAACTGAAAAACTGTTTTTT; CDR3aa: CSVGETEKLFF; v_gene: TRBV29-1; abundance: NA; d_gene: NA; j_gene: TRBJ1-4
CDR3nt: TGCAGTGCCCCACGGCTGGAGACCCAGTACTTC; CDR3aa: CSAPRLETQYF; v_gene: TRBV20-1; abundance: NA; d_gene: NA; j_gene: TRBJ2-5
CDR3nt: TGCGCCAGCAGCTTTGCACTAGCGGGAGGTTCTGAGCAGTACTTC; CDR3aa: CASSFALAGGSEQYF; v_gene: TRBV5-1; abundance: NA; d_gene: TRBD2; j_gene: TRBJ2-5
CDR3nt: TGTGCCAGCAGTTACTACGGGGTCAATCAGCCCCAGCATTTT; CDR3aa: CASSYYGVNQPQHF; v_gene: TRBV6-5; abundance: many; d_gene: NA; j_gene: TRBJ1-5
CDR3nt: TGTGCCAGCAGCCAATATCAAGAGACCCAGTACTTC; CDR3aa: CASSQYQETQYF; v_gene: TRBV4-2; abundance: many; d_gene: NA; j_gene: TRBJ2-5
CDR3nt: TGTGCCAGCAGCGTAGAGCCCGCCATGGCTGCTGAGCAGTACTTC; CDR3aa: CASSVEPAMAAEQYF; v_gene: TRBV9; abundance: once; d_gene: NA; j_gene: TRBJ2-7
CDR3nt: TGTGCCAGCAGTTTAGTACAACTTGAGACCCAGTACTTC; CDR3aa: CASSLVQLETQYF; v_gene: TRBV12-3/TRBV12-4; abundance: NA; d_gene: NA; j_gene: TRBJ2-5
CDR3nt: TGTGCCAGCAGCCTACGGGGGAGCTCTGGGGCCAACGTCCTGACTTTC; CDR3aa: CASSLRGSSGANVLTF; v_gene: TRBV13; abundance: NA; d_gene: NA; j_gene: TRBJ2-6
CDR3nt: TGTGCCAGCAGGGGCCGGACCTCGGGTTCACCCCTCCACTTT; CDR3aa: CASRGRTSGSPLHF; v_gene: TRBV27; abundance: NA; d_gene: NA; j_gene: TRBJ1-6
CDR3nt: TGTGCCAGCAGCGCCCAGGGGGAACTCACTGAAGCTTTCTTT; CDR3aa: CASSAQGELTEAFF; v_gene: TRBV7-3; abundance: NA; d_gene: TRBD1; j_gene: TRBJ1-1
CDR3nt: TGTGCCAGCAGTTCGGGACTAGAGCAATACGAGCAGTACTTC; CDR3aa: CASSSGLEQYEQYF; v_gene: TRBV6-5; abundance: NA; d_gene: TRBD2; j_gene: TRBJ2-7
CDR3nt: TGTGCCAGCAGTCCCGGATACAACACTGAAGCTTTCTTT; CDR3aa: CASSPGYNTEAFF; v_gene: TRBV6-5; abundance: few; d_gene: NA; j_gene: TRBJ1-1
CDR3nt: TGTGCCAGCACCCGAACCCTTCAGGGGTCTAACTATGGCTACACCTTC; CDR3aa: CASTRTLQGSNYGYTF; v_gene: TRBV7-2; abundance: few; d_gene: NA; j_gene: TRBJ1-2
CDR3nt: TGCAGTGCTAGAAGCGAGAAGCAGTACTTC; CDR3aa: CSARSEKQYF; v_gene: TRBV20-1; abundance: NA; d_gene: NA; j_gene: TRBJ2-5
CDR3nt: TGTGCCAGCAGTGAAGTAGGGAACTCCTACGAGCAGTACTTC; CDR3aa: CASSEVGNSYEQYF; v_gene: TRBV6-1; abundance: NA; d_gene: NA; j_gene: TRBJ2-7
CDR3nt: TGCAGTGCCTCAAGTGGATGGAGGGGGAACTATGGCTACACCTTC; CDR3aa: CSASSGWRGNYGYTF; v_gene: TRBV20-1; abundance: few; d_gene: NA; j_gene: TRBJ1-2
CDR3nt: TGTGCCAGCAGCCCCGGGAAAGAGACCCAGTACTTC; CDR3aa: CASSPGKETQYF; v_gene: TRBV12-3/TRBV12-4; abundance: NA; d_gene: NA; j_gene: TRBJ2-5
CDR3nt: TGTGCCAGCAGCAAAGACATTCGTTTAGCTAACTATGGCTACACCTTC; CDR3aa: CASSKDIRLANYGYTF; v_gene: TRBV21-1; abundance: few; d_gene: NA; j_gene: TRBJ1-2
CDR3nt: TGTGCCAGCAGTTACTCGACCATCCTAGCGCGTGGAACAAGGATTCAGTACTTC; CDR3aa: CASSYSTILARGTRIQYF; v_gene: TRBV6-2/TRBV6-3; abundance: NA; d_gene: NA; j_gene: TRBJ2-4
CDR3nt: TGTGCCAGCAGTCCCCCTACTCTCACCGGGGAGCTGTTTTTT; CDR3aa: CASSPPTLTGELFF; v_gene: TRBV28; abundance: NA; d_gene: NA; j_gene: TRBJ2-2
CDR3nt: TGCAGCGTTGGCGCAGGGGGGTTCTACGAGCAGTACTTC; CDR3aa: CSVGAGGFYEQYF; v_gene: TRBV29-1; abundance: NA; d_gene: NA; j_gene: TRBJ2-7
CDR3nt: TGTGCCAGCAGCGTCTCATGGGACACCCAGCCCCAGCATTTT; CDR3aa: CASSVSWDTQPQHF; v_gene: TRBV9; abundance: NA; d_gene: NA; j_gene: TRBJ1-5
CDR3nt: TGCAGTGCCAGATGGGCTAATACGCAGTATTTT; CDR3aa: CSARWANTQYF; v_gene: TRBV20-1; abundance: NA; d_gene: NA; j_gene: TRBJ2-3
CDR3nt: TGTGCCAGCAGCGTAATCTCGGGCAATGAGCAGTTCTTC; CDR3aa: CASSVISGNEQFF; v_gene: TRBV9; abundance: NA; d_gene: NA; j_gene: TRBJ2-1
CDR3nt: TGCAGTGCTAGCCACGCGGGTAGCACAGATACGCAGTATTTT; CDR3aa: CSASHAGSTDTQYF; v_gene: TRBV20-1; abundance: NA; d_gene: NA; j_gene: TRBJ2-3
CDR3nt: TGTGCCAGCAGGCCAGGGAGGCCCTACAATGAGCAGTTCTTC; CDR3aa: CASRPGRPYNEQFF; v_gene: TRBV27; abundance: few; d_gene: NA; j_gene: TRBJ2-1
CDR3nt: TGCAGCGTAACCCAGGGGGGAACAGATACGCAGTATTTT; CDR3aa: CSVTQGGTDTQYF; v_gene: TRBV29-1; abundance: NA; d_gene: NA; j_gene: TRBJ2-3
CDR3nt: TGCAGTGCTAGTCGGCCGATGGGTAATCAGCCCCAGCATTTT; CDR3aa: CSASRPMGNQPQHF; v_gene: TRBV20-1; abundance: NA; d_gene: NA; j_gene: TRBJ1-5
CDR3nt: TGTGCCAGCAAATCCGGGCTTGACAATGAGCAGTACTTC; CDR3aa: CASKSGLDNEQYF; v_gene: TRBV6-6; abundance: once; d_gene: NA; j_gene: TRBJ2-5
CDR3nt: TGTGCCAGCAGTTTGTCAGGGGGATCCTATGGCTACACCTTC; CDR3aa: CASSLSGGSYGYTF; v_gene: TRBV12-3/TRBV12-4; abundance: NA; d_gene: TRBD1; j_gene: TRBJ1-2
CDR3nt: TGCAGTGCTAGAGACGGGGCATACCCAGCCCAAGAGACCCAGTACTTC; CDR3aa: CSARDGAYPAQETQYF; v_gene: TRBV20-1; abundance: NA; d_gene: NA; j_gene: TRBJ2-5